This T cell receptor (beta chain) appears in the sequencing data of a study of human T cells and chemical hapten exposure. Study background: Patients additionally received therapeutic doses of diphenylcyclopropenone on the scalp once a week, and this continued throughout the approximately 26-week study. Whole-study findings and limits: Expanded TCRs created a significantly greater count of big CDR3 similarity clusters than controls did.

The CDR3 loop spans 13 amino acids. CDR1 and CDR2 (germline): SGHTA, FQGNSA. V dropped 4 bases and J dropped 5 bases, with 9 bases sitting between them. In its sample, this clonotype was seen many times. Its antigen is as yet unknown. Regarding time point: patch test 1, 2 weeks after DPC sensitization. The treatment here: therapeutic diphenylcyclopropenone sensitization with weekly scalp DPC. TCRdb re-derived calls from the RACE reads in MiXCR, one entry per CDR3 protein. The data hold 100,000 or so distinct CDR3 sequences, with 10% to 13% observed a single time. The chain links TRBV7-2 to TRBJ1-5, with D possibly matching TRBD1 (5 bases). The sequencing here drew on whole blood, taken in connection with sensitization to the hapten diphenylcyclopropenone (DPC). This receptor was taken from a middle-aged man with alopecia areata. Some clones in this sample may be carry-over from other donors' samples. The CDR3 nucleotides are TGTGCCAGCAGCTATTTGGGGGATCAGCCCCAGCATTTT. It translates to CASSYLGDQPQHF.